The source of this T cell receptor (beta chain) is a study of blood T cell repertoires in COVID-19. Study-level background: Both acute and convalescent COVID-19 samples were obtained from the United States, Italy and Spain. T cells, B-cell-depleted T cells, or PBMCs supplied cDNA or gDNA.

In the study's own analysis: Reference gene primer amplification in the assay estimated nucleated cell counts. Sequenced by immunoSEQ multiplex PCR; TCRdb stores in-frame clones only, minus some. The D gene and trimming were derived from the DNA, and the V and J assignments and clone size from that table. The sample includes around 52,000 clones, over 80% seen only once; the top ten take roughly 22%. This clone was seen a few times. This sequence originates from a woman aged 60-75 years with acute or convalescent COVID-19. The sample taken for sequencing was peripheral blood.

The CDR3 coding sequence is TGTGCCAGCAGACCCAATCCGGGACAGGGAGATACCTTC. It yields the protein CASRPNPGQGDTF. The genes are TRBV6-5 and TRBJ1-2, with 9 bases lining up with TRBD1. Germline V gives CDR1 MNHEY, CDR2 SVGAGI. The CDR3 loop spans 13 amino acids. Germline trimming cut 6 bases from V and 14 bases from J; bases unmatched to any gene: 13.